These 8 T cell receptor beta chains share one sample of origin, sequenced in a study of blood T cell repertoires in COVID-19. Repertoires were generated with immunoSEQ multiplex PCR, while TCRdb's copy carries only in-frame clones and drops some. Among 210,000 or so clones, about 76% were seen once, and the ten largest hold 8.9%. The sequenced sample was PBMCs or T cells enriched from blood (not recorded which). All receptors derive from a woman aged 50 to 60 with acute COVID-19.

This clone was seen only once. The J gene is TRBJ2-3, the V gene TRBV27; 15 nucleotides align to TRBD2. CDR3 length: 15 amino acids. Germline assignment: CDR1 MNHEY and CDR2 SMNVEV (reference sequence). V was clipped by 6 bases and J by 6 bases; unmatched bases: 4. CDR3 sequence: CASSGLAGGMDTQYF. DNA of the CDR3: TGTGCCAGCAGCGGACTAGCGGGGGGGATGGATACGCAGTATTTT.

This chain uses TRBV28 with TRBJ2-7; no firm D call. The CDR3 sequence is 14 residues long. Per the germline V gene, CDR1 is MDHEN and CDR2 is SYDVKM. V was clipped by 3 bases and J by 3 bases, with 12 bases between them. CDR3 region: CASSFSTTNYEQYF. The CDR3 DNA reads TGTGCCAGCAGTTTTTCTACTACCAACTACGAGCAGTACTTC.

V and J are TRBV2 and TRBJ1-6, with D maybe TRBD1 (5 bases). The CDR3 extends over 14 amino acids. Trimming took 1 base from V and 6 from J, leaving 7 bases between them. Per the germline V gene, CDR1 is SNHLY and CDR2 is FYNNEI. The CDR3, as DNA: TGTGCCAGCAGTGAAGGGCAGGGTAATTCACCCCTCCACTTT. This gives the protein CASSEGQGNSPLHF.

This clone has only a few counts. CDR3 protein: CASSLTSDSYEQYF. CDR3 bases: TGTGCCAGCAGCCTAACTAGCGACTCCTACGAGCAGTACTTC. The chain combines TRBV7-2 with TRBJ2-7; TRBD2 matches 7 bases. Per germline, CDR1 SGHTA and CDR2 FQGNSA. The length of the CDR3 is 14 residues. V shed 5 bases, J shed 0 bases, and the junction held 4 bases outside the gene matches.

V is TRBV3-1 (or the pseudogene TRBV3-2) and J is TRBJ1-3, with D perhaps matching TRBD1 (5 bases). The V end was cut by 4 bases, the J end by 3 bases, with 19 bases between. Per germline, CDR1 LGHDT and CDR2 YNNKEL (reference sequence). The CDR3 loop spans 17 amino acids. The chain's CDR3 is CASSLYAPRGDGNTIYF. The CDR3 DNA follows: TGTGCCAGCAGCCTATATGCCCCCCGGGGGGATGGAAACACCATATATTTT.

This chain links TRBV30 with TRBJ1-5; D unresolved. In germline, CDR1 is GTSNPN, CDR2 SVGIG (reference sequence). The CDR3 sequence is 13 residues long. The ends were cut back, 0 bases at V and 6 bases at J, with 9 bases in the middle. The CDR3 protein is CAWSVQSSQPQHF. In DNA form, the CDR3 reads TGTGCCTGGAGTGTACAGAGCTCTCAGCCCCAGCATTTT.

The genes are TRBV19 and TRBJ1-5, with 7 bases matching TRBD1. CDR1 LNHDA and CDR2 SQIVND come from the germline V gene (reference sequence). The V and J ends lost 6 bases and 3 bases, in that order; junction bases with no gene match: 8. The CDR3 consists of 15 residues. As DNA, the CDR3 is TGTGCCAGTAGGGCAGACAGGGCTTCCAATCAGCCCCAGCATTTT. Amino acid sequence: CASRADRASNQPQHF.

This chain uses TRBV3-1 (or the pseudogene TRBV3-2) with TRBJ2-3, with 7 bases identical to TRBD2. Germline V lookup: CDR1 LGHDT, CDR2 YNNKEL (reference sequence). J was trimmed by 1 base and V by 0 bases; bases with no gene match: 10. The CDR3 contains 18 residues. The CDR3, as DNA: TGTGCCAGCAGCCAAGATAAGCGAGCGGGATCGGGCACAGATACGCAGTATTTT. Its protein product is CASSQDKRAGSGTDTQYF.